These 30 T cell receptor beta chains came from one sample sequenced in a study of blood T cell repertoires in COVID-19. TCRdb keeps only in-frame clones here, not all; method: immunoSEQ multiplex PCR. Of roughly 140,000 clones listed, approximately 89% are singletons. The sample comprised peripheral blood. The receptors shown here come from a human donor in a cohort sampled during active COVID-19.

V is TRBV3-1 (or the pseudogene TRBV3-2) and J is TRBJ1-6, with D perhaps matching TRBD1 (6 bases). Between the trimmed V and J ends, which lost 5 bases and 7 bases, there was a span of 15 bases. This CDR3 has 15 residues. Germline loops: CDR1 LGHDT, CDR2 YNNKEL (reference sequence). CDR3 nucleotides: TGTGCCAGCAGCAACCGGGACAAAGGGAATTCACCCCTCCACTTT. Translating gives CASSNRDKGNSPLHF.

On this clone itself: The junction departs from germline at one end; a sequencing error may be responsible. The chain uses TRBV2 and TRBJ1-3; D might be TRBD1 (6 bases). The CDR3 is 12 residues long. CDR1 and CDR2 from the germline V gene are SNHLY and FYNNEI. The CDR3 coding sequence is TGTGCCAGCAGATCTAAGACAGGTGGTAATATGTTT. The encoded protein is CASRSKTGGNMF.

This chain joins TRBV2 and TRBJ2-6, with D uncertain. V dropped 2 bases and J dropped 0 bases, with 5 bases sitting between them. The CDR3 length is 15 residues. Germline assignment: CDR1 SNHLY and CDR2 FYNNEI. CDR3 amino acids: CASSEQDSGANVLTF. Here the CDR3 DNA reads TGTGCCAGCAGTGAACAGGACTCTGGGGCCAACGTCCTGACTTTC.

The J gene is TRBJ2-7, the V gene TRBV6-5; D may be TRBD2 (6 bases). There are 15 residues in the CDR3. Germline V gene sequence: CDR1 MNHEY, CDR2 SVGAGI. V gave up 0 bases and J gave up 3 bases, with 12 bases separating them. The CDR3 sequence: CASSYSSGGDYEQYF. CDR3 coding DNA: TGTGCCAGCAGTTACTCGAGCGGAGGGGACTACGAGCAGTACTTC.

V is TRBV3-1 (or the pseudogene TRBV3-2) and J is TRBJ2-1; perhaps TRBD2 as D (5 bases). Germline CDR1 is LGHDT and CDR2 is YNNKEL (reference sequence). V was shortened by 1 base and J by 7 bases, with 11 bases between the two germline ends. There are 14 residues in the CDR3. The DNA of the CDR3 is TGTGCCAGCAGCCAAGTGAACAGAGGGAATGAGCAGTTCTTC. Its translation is CASSQVNRGNEQFF.

CDR3 region: CASSGQGSSKNIQYF. The DNA of the CDR3 is TGTGCCAGCTCAGGTCAGGGTTCCAGCAAAAACATTCAGTACTTC. V gene TRBV18 combines with J gene TRBJ2-4, with D possibly matching TRBD1 (5 bases). The germline V and J ends were trimmed by 5 bases and 3 bases, with 14 bases remaining between them. The CDR3 loop spans 15 amino acids. Germline V CDR1 and CDR2: KGHSH, LQKENI.

Points on this clone: Other nucleotide sequences from this sample produce the same CDR3. The chain links TRBV5-6 to TRBJ2-1; D gene uncertain. This CDR3 contains 13 residues. The V end was cut by 4 bases, the J end by 4 bases, with 9 bases between. Germline V gene lookup returns CDR1 SGHDT and CDR2 YYEEEE. CDR3 protein: CASSLGTYNEQFF. In DNA form, the CDR3 reads TGTGCCAGCAGCCTAGGAACTTACAATGAGCAGTTCTTC.

The rearrangement uses TRBV7-3 and TRBJ2-2; D is uncertain. Germline V gene data show CDR1 as SGHTA and CDR2 as FQGTGA. The CDR3 runs to 16 residues. Trimming pared 0 bases from V and 9 bases from J, leaving 17 bases between. The CDR3 loop is CASSLTAGKASRELFF. The CDR3 region has the DNA TGTGCCAGCAGCTTAACGGCAGGAAAAGCAAGTCGGGAGCTGTTTTTT.

Note on this clone: The identical CDR3 is also encoded by other nucleotide sequences in the sample. The genes are TRBV7-3 and TRBJ2-3; TRBD2 agrees at 8 bases. V was clipped by 2 bases and J by 1 base; unmatched bases: 2. The V gene's germline CDR1 is SGHTA and CDR2 FQGTGA. This CDR3 is 15 amino acids long. CDR3 DNA sequence: TGTGCCAGCAGCTTAGGAGCGGGGGGCACAGATACGCAGTATTTT. Amino acids: CASSLGAGGTDTQYF.

This clone showed up many times. Other DNA sequences from this sample encode an identical CDR3 as well. This chain connects TRBV5-1 to TRBJ1-1; D call uncertain. The CDR3 consists of 14 residues. Germline-derived CDR1 and CDR2 are SGHRS and YFSETQ. V was pared by 5 bases and J by 0 bases, with 11 bases between. The CDR3 DNA is TGCGCCAGCAGGGAAACAGTTATGAACACTGAAGCTTTCTTT. Amino acid sequence: CASRETVMNTEAFF.

The rearrangement uses TRBV10-3 and TRBJ1-5; 9 bases agree with TRBD1. Losses at the gene ends were 0 bases for V and 3 bases for J; bases not matched to a gene: 3. The V gene's germline CDR1 is ENHRY and CDR2 SYGVKD. The CDR3 spans 16 residues. The CDR3 DNA reads as TGTGCCATCAGTGAGTCGGGGACAGGGAACAATCAGCCCCAGCATTTT. Translating it yields CAISESGTGNNQPQHF.

V usage is TRBV9 and J usage is TRBJ1-1; 7 bases match TRBD1. Trimming took 0 bases from V and 0 from J; bases not matched to a gene: 5. The CDR3 covers 16 residues. Per germline, CDR1 SGDLS and CDR2 YYNGEE. DNA for the CDR3: TGTGCCAGCAGCGTAGGACCGGGACAGATGAACACTGAAGCTTTCTTT. Its protein product is CASSVGPGQMNTEAFF.

V gene TRBV7-2 combines with J gene TRBJ1-6; 9 bases agree with TRBD1. In germline, CDR1 is SGHTA, CDR2 FQGNSA. This CDR3 is 15 amino acids long. V gave up 5 bases and J gave up 8 bases; unmatched junction bases: 7. CDR3: CASSTRTGEHSPLHF. The CDR3 DNA sequence: TGTGCCAGCAGCACCCGGACAGGGGAGCATTCACCCCTCCACTTT.

The V call is TRBV6-5, the J call TRBJ2-7, with D possibly matching TRBD2 (6 bases). CDR1 MNHEY and CDR2 SVGAGI come from the germline V gene. V lost 1 base and J 1 base, leaving 14 bases between the germline ends. This CDR3 comprises 16 residues. The CDR3 loop reads CASSYWGTEVSYEQYF. CDR3 DNA sequence: TGTGCCAGCAGTTACTGGGGGACTGAAGTTTCCTACGAGCAGTACTTC.

This clone was observed a handful of times. J is TRBJ1-2 and V is TRBV9; unclear D gene. Germline CDR1 is SGDLS and CDR2 is YYNGEE. The CDR3 has 13 amino acids. Trimming shortened V by 3 bases and J by 5 bases, and 11 bases separated the two germline ends. The DNA for the CDR3 is TGTGCCAGCAGCGCCCGGGAACGATATGGCTACACCTTC. This encodes CASSARERYGYTF.

The chain uses TRBV27 and TRBJ1-1; 11 nucleotides align to TRBD1. After removal of 0 bases from V and 3 bases from J, the junction contained 9 bases not matched to a gene. There are 18 residues in the CDR3. Germline assignment: CDR1 MNHEY and CDR2 SMNVEV (reference sequence). CDR3 in DNA: TGTGCCAGCAGTTTATCCGGACAGGGGGCCCCGATGGACACTGAAGCTTTCTTT. It translates to CASSLSGQGAPMDTEAFF.

V is TRBV5-4 and J is TRBJ2-1, with 9 bases identical to TRBD1. Germline-derived CDR1 and CDR2 are SGHNT and YYREEE (reference sequence). This CDR3 contains 16 residues. J was trimmed by 3 bases and V by 4 bases; bases with no gene match: 8. The CDR3 bases are TGTGCCAGCAGCAAAGTACAGGGGGCAGGCTACAATGAGCAGTTCTTC. This codes for CASSKVQGAGYNEQFF. The full variable domain, rest sourced from reference TRBV5-4 and TRBJ2-1, is ETGVTQSPTHLIKTRGQQVTLRCSSQSGHNTVSWYQQALGQGPQFIFQYYREEENGRGNFPPRFSGLQFPNYSSELNVNALELDDSALYLCASSKVQGAGYNEQFFGPGTRLTVL.

The chain recombines TRBV7-9 with TRBJ1-2, with D possibly TRBD1 on 5 matching bases. The CDR3 is 13 residues long. CDR1 is SEHNR, CDR2 FQNEAQ, per germline (reference sequence). Trimming took off 4 bases at V and 8 bases at J, with 14 bases between the two ends. This CDR3 reads CASSSDLRVGYTF. Written as DNA, the CDR3 is TGTGCCAGCAGCTCGGACCTCAGGGTAGGCTACACCTTC.

The chain joins TRBV5-1 to TRBJ2-7; tentative D call: TRBD2 (6 bases). V lost 4 bases, J lost 4 bases, and 15 bases lay in between. Per the germline V gene, CDR1 is SGHRS and CDR2 is YFSETQ. This CDR3 has 14 residues. Written as DNA, the CDR3 is TGCGCCAGCAGCCCAATAACCGGAGGGTACGAGCAGTACTTC. It yields the protein CASSPITGGYEQYF.

This chain connects TRBV7-9 to TRBJ1-2, with 8 bases that match TRBD1. This CDR3 comprises 13 residues. Trimming at V came to 5 bases and at J to 7 bases, leaving 6 bases not matched to a gene. The V gene's germline CDR1 is SEHNR and CDR2 FQNEAQ (reference sequence). Here the CDR3 reads CASSVDRGRGYTF. In DNA, the CDR3 is TGTGCCAGCAGCGTCGACAGGGGCCGTGGCTACACCTTC.

This clone came up a few times. V is TRBV6-1 and J is TRBJ2-1; TRBD2 matches at 8 bases. The length of the CDR3 is 17 residues. The J segment lost 4 bases and the V segment lost 4 bases, leaving 12 bases of the junction unmatched. From germline, CDR1 is MNHNS and CDR2 SASEGT. CDR3 protein: CASSAPLTSGLYNEQFF. The CDR3 DNA reads TGTGCCAGCAGTGCACCTTTAACTAGCGGCTTATACAATGAGCAGTTCTTC.

This chain links TRBV6-2 or TRBV6-3 with TRBJ2-2, with 7 bases that match TRBD1. V lost 5 bases to trimming and J lost 3 bases; unmatched junction nucleotides: 12. There are 17 residues in the CDR3. Germline V gene sequence: CDR1 MNHEY, CDR2 SVGEGT. The CDR3 spells CASSLPQGVGDTGELFF. The CDR3 DNA follows: TGTGCCAGCAGTCTGCCCCAGGGGGTAGGGGACACCGGGGAGCTGTTTTTT.

V and J are TRBV7-3 and TRBJ2-7; possibly TRBD1 for D (6 bases). The V and J ends lost 3 bases and 6 bases respectively, with 12 bases between them. The CDR3 is made up of 13 amino acids. CDR1 and CDR2 (germline): SGHTA, FQGTGA. CDR3 bases: TGTGCCAGCAGCTTCGACAGGTCCAGCGAGCAGTACTTC. It encodes CASSFDRSSEQYF.

The J gene is TRBJ2-7, the V gene TRBV10-3, with 7 bases matching TRBD1. CDR1 is ENHRY and CDR2 is SYGVKD in the germline V gene. The CDR3 is 15 amino acids. Trimming took 3 bases from V and 3 from J; bases not matched to a gene: 8. The CDR3 DNA sequence: TGTGCCATCAGTGATTCACGGACAGGATACTACGAGCAGTACTTC. Amino acid sequence: CAISDSRTGYYEQYF.

The gene calls are TRBV6-6 and TRBJ1-1, with D possibly matching TRBD1 (6 bases). Trimming took 6 bases from V and 2 from J, leaving 10 bases between them. Per the germline V gene, CDR1 is MNHNY and CDR2 is SVGAGI (reference sequence). The CDR3 consists of 13 residues. The CDR3 DNA sequence: TGTGCCAGCAGAATACAGGGAAACACTGAAGCTTTCTTT. Translating gives CASRIQGNTEAFF.

CDR3 nucleotides: TGCGCCAGCAGCCAAGATTCGAGGGCAGGGGGACAAGAGACCCAGTACTTC. It specifies CASSQDSRAGGQETQYF. The chain carries TRBV4-1 and TRBJ2-5; 7 bases agree with TRBD1. The V gene end was trimmed by 0 bases and the J gene end by 2 bases; junction bases not matched to a gene: 9. Germline V gene lookup returns CDR1 MGHRA and CDR2 YSYEKL. The CDR3 is made up of 17 amino acids.

This clone was counted between two and nine times. The chain combines TRBV6-1 with TRBJ1-2; D ambiguous. CDR1 is MNHNS and CDR2 is SASEGT in the germline V gene. V lost 3 bases and J lost 4, with 9 bases in between. This CDR3 has 13 residues. The CDR3 loop is CASSETGIYGYTF. The CDR3 coding sequence is TGTGCCAGCAGTGAGACGGGGATCTATGGCTACACCTTC.

The rearrangement uses TRBV11-2 and TRBJ2-5; 13 bases align to TRBD2. Trimming took 5 bases from V and 4 from J; bases not matched to a gene: 7. CDR3 length: 16 amino acids. In germline, CDR1 is SGHAT, CDR2 FQNNGV. CDR3 nucleotide sequence: TGTGCCAGCAGCGACAGACTAGCGGGGGGACCAGAGACCCAGTACTTC. Translated: CASSDRLAGGPETQYF.

The chain combines TRBV9 with TRBJ2-1; TRBD2 aligns across 9 bases. V lost 4 bases, J lost 4 bases, and 6 bases stayed unmatched. Germline V CDR1 and CDR2: SGDLS, YYNGEE. CDR3 length equals 15 residues. The CDR3 sequence is CASSFLAGSYNEQFF. CDR3 DNA: TGTGCCAGCAGCTTTCTAGCGGGGAGTTACAATGAGCAGTTCTTC.

As for this clone: Within the sample, other DNA sequences also encode this same CDR3. The V and J genes are TRBV9 and TRBJ1-4, with D unclear. V was clipped by 0 bases and J by 2 bases, with 5 bases between them. The CDR3 covers 14 residues. Germline V gene data show CDR1 as SGDLS and CDR2 as YYNGEE. As DNA, the CDR3 is TGTGCCAGCAGCGTAGGAGGGACTAATGAAAAACTGTTTTTT. As protein: CASSVGGTNEKLFF.